The TCR beta chain described here comes from a study of cytomegalovirus exposure and HLA in healthy donors. Study at large: Previous work identified 95 million to 140 million unique TCR beta sequences from around 170 million T cells. Counted in an early data release were about 85 million unique TCRs from HLA-typed donors. General observations from the study: Across donors, sequencing depth was assumed by presence/absence analyses to be roughly uniform. An analysis that was carried out later associated 16,951 TCR beta sequences with HLA alleles at 0.05 false discovery rate.

This PCR relied on a set of 60 Vbeta primers and 13 Jbeta primers. Assay: immunoSEQ multiplex PCR; the TCRdb copy retains only in-frame clones and omits some. The sample lists 100,000 to 150,000 clones; 60% to 85% were seen once. A word on this clone: What it binds is not known.

The sequence was collected from a woman in her thirties or forties in good health and CMV-seronegative. Sequenced material: PBMCs.

The CDR3 is CASTTGRRGAEAFF. CDR3 DNA sequence: TGTGCCAGCACTACGGGCCGCCGGGGGGCTGAAGCTTTCTTT. The chain is built from TRBV7-3 and TRBJ1-1, with TRBD1 as a possible D gene (5 bases). Germline V CDR1 and CDR2: SGHTA, FQGTGA. The CDR3 sequence is 14 residues long. Deletions cut 7 bases from V and 6 bases from J, with 18 bases between.